This TCR beta chain was captured by sequencing in a study of blood T cell repertoires in COVID-19 (dated by TCRdb to 2020 to 2022). At the level of the whole study: Collaborator samples came from the United States, Italy and Spain and covered acute and convalescent phases of COVID-19. The material from the prospective study consisted of cDNA or gDNA derived from T cells, B-cell-depleted T cells, or PBMCs. Deeply sampled blood TCRbeta repertoires from subjects exposed to, actively infected with, or recovered from COVID-19 were included in the dataset. A freely available public database, intended as a resource for researchers studying the immune response to SARS-CoV-2, is where the repertoires were released. The samples were drawn from the first 160 participants of the ongoing ImmuneRACE study and from 1,254 subjects provided by 6 global collaborators. A de-identified subject ID, COVID-19 status, age in years and sex were almost always included in the sample metadata. Where HLA class I and class II types were available, the types were taken from metadata supplied by the sample provider, not from assay-based typing.

The investigation overall reported the following: The quantity of clinical and demographic metadata differed by source and by participant and was supplied without curation.

The CDR3 goes from the cysteine to the phenylalanine over 18 residues. Just CDR3 DNA is preserved here, 54 bases in frame from base 1. V lost 6 bases and J lost 5 bases, and the count of bases not matched to a germline gene is 12. CDR1 and CDR2 are drawn from the germline V gene (reference sequence): MNHEY, SMNVEV. About this clone: Its specific antigen is unknown. No per-base quality is available; no much larger clone lies one base away.

Participants in the prospective study were enrolled through a virtual design, were aged 18 to 89 years, and lived in approximately 25 United States geographic areas. To assign participants to cohorts, the prospective study relied on clinical history that participants themselves reported in a screening survey and a study questionnaire. Exposed participants had been in contact with someone with a PCR-confirmed or clinician-diagnosed COVID-19 case within 2 weeks of study entry. In the prospective study, whole blood, serum and a nasopharyngeal or oropharyngeal swab were collected from each participant by mobile phlebotomists. Prospective study participants could optionally give additional blood draws and questionnaires over an approximately 2-month period. Prospective study blood samples were shipped either frozen or at room temperature before DNA extraction. TCRbeta CDR3 regions were amplified from genomic DNA using the immunoSEQ Assay, a bias-controlled multiplex PCR. In the source study's methods: The number of nucleated cells in each sample was estimated from the amplification of reference gene primers within the assay. Sequence reads were collapsed and filtered to measure the absolute abundance of every unique TCRbeta CDR3 rearrangement. For each sample, productive Simpson clonality was calculated as the square root of Simpson's diversity index over productive rearrangements. Imported from immuneACCESS, the table was reduced by TCRdb to in-frame sequences with V and J called. These copies leave out some clones; in studies compared against another copy, an unresolved V gene accounts for under half, and the cause of the remainder is not known. V and J calls and clone size are copied from that table; D and trimming were computed from the DNA. The sample table lists about 150,000 clones, over 80% of them with a count of one. The ten most abundant clones make up over 4% of the sample.

The receptor's source is a man between 65 and 85 years old who had been exposed to COVID-19. The V and J genes are TRBV27 and TRBJ2-2, and 13 junction bases match TRBD2. The sequencing sample was made of PBMCs or T cells enriched from blood (not recorded which). Here is the DNA: TGTGCCAGCAGCCCATCCGGGACTAGCGGGGCGTTGACCGGGGAGCTGTTTTTT. This sequence encodes CASSPSGTSGALTGELFF.